This T cell receptor beta chain is drawn from a study of T cells in Graves' hyperthyroidism and ophthalmopathy. General study points: Researchers report that a 13 V-J model separated ophthalmopathy from stable hyperthyroidism.

A note on this clonotype: What it binds is unknown.

V shed 0 bases and J 5 bases; nucleotides not matched to a gene: 11. Germline CDR1 and CDR2: SNHLY and FYNNEI. The CDR3 length is 17 residues. Researchers amplified the TCR beta CDR3 regions from RNA transcripts. TCR CDR3 regions were first amplified by RT-PCR with HTBI primers. Each CDR3 protein is one row after TCRdb ran MiXCR on the multiplex PCR reads. The sample lists about 640,000 distinct CDR3 sequences, roughly 46% occurring once. Material for sequencing was peripheral blood or thyroid tissue (not recorded which). V gene TRBV2 combines with J gene TRBJ1-2; 8 bases are a match to TRBD1. This TCR derives from an adult man with Graves' disease, either hyperthyroidism or ophthalmopathy (not recorded which). The CDR3 sequence: CASSEASGQGGRYGYTF. The CDR3 coding sequence is TGTGCCAGCAGTGAAGCCTCTGGACAGGGAGGACGGTATGGCTACACCTTC. Complete variable domain (other parts from reference TRBV2 and TRBJ1-2): EPEVTQTPSHQVTQMGQEVILRCVPISNHLYFYWYRQILGQKVEFLVSFYNNEISEKSEIFDDQFSVERPDGSNFTLKIRSTKLEDSAMYFCASSEASGQGGRYGYTFGSGTRLTVV.